Reported below is one TCR beta chain. The sample belongs to a study of blood T cell repertoires in COVID-19. For the study at large: Sites in the United States, Italy and Spain provided acute and convalescent COVID-19 samples. In each case, the material was cDNA or gDNA derived from T cells, B-cell-depleted T cells, or PBMCs.

From germline, CDR1 is SGHAT and CDR2 FQNNGV. This CDR3 region has 16 residues. Trimming removed 4 bases from V and 4 bases from J; junction bases left unmatched: 11. Original analysis: Amplified reference gene primers provided the basis for estimating nucleated cell counts. Sequenced by immunoSEQ multiplex PCR; TCRdb stores in-frame clones only, minus some. Clone size and V and J calls were adopted from that table, with D and trimming inferred from the DNA. The data show about 120,000 clones, over 75% seen once. The chain uses TRBV11-2 and TRBJ2-3; 7 nucleotides match TRBD1. Input material: peripheral blood. This receptor was taken from an elderly man with active or convalescent COVID-19. DNA for the CDR3: TGTGCCAGCAGCTCACCCAGAGGGGGCGGACCAGATACGCAGTATTTT. This translates into CASSSPRGGGPDTQYF.